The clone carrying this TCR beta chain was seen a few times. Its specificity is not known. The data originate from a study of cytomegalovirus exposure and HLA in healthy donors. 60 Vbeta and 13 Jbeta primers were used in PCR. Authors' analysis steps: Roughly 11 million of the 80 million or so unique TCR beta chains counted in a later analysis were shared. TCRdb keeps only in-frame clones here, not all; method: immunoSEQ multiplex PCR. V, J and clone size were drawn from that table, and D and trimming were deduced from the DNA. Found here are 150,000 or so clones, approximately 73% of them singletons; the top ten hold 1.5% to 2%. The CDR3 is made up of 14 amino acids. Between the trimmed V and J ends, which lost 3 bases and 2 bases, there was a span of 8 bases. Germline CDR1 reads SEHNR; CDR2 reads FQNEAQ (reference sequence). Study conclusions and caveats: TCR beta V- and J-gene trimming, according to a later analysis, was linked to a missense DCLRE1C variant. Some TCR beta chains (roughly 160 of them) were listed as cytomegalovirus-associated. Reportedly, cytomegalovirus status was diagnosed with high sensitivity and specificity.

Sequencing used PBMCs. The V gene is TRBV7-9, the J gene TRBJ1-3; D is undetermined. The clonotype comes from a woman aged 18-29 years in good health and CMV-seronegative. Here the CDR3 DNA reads TGTGCCAGCAGCTTGTCAGGTCCTGGAAACACCATATATTTT. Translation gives CASSLSGPGNTIYF.